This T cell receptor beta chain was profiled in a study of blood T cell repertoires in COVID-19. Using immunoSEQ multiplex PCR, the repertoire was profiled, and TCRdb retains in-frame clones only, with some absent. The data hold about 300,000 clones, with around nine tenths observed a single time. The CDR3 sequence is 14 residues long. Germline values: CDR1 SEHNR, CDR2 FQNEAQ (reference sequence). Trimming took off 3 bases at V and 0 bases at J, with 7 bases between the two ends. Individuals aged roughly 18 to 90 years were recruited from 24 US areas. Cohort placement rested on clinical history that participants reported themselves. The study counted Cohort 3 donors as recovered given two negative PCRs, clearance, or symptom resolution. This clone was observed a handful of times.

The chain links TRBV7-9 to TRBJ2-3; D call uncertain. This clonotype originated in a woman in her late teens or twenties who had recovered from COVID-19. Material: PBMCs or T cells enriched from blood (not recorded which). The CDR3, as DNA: TGTGCCAGCAGCTTTTTGACTAGCACAGATACGCAGTATTTT. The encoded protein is CASSFLTSTDTQYF.